This T cell receptor (beta chain) was captured in a study of T-cell reconstitution after alpha-beta-depleted transplantation in children. In this sample, this clonotype turned up a few times. The TCRbeta library was prepared with unique molecular identifiers. TCRdb re-called the PCR reads through MiXCR, storing one row per CDR3 protein. The sample holds fewer than 400,000 distinct CDR3 sequences; roughly 20% are singletons and the top ten take around 3.9%. This clonotype was obtained from a human donor who donated a stem cell graft to a child with acute myeloid leukemia. Specimen: PBMCs from the stem cell graft donor, collected from the stem cell graft.

The CDR3 protein is CSVEEGGPSTDTQYF. The CDR3 nucleotides are TGCAGCGTTGAGGAGGGGGGCCCTAGCACAGATACGCAGTATTTT. This rearrangement joins TRBV29-1 to TRBJ2-3, with D perhaps assigned TRBD1 or TRBD2 (6 bases each). The CDR3 has 15 residues. Germline CDR1 reads SQVTM; CDR2 reads ANQGSEA. V was trimmed by 3 bases and J by 0 bases, leaving 13 bases between them.